The 27 T cell receptor beta chains below were found in one sample sequenced in a study of T cell responses to AZD1222 COVID-19 vaccine. Profiling relied on immunoSEQ multiplex PCR, and the TCRdb table lists in-frame clones only, not all of them. The sample records around 72,000 clones, 80% to 90% being singletons. The sample was peripheral blood, taken on day 0 of AZD1222 vaccination. The source of these receptors is an adult in good health.

This chain joins TRBV21-1 and TRBJ2-7; TRBD2, the D gene given by the table, was not confirmed from the DNA. TRBV21-1 is designated a pseudogene. The CDR3 extends over 12 amino acids. CDR3 bases: TGTGCCACTACTGGGGGGGGCTACGAGCAGTACTTC. Protein sequence: CATTGGGYEQYF.

This chain joins TRBV28 and TRBJ2-6, with no clear D. V was trimmed by 2 bases and J by 0 bases, leaving 14 bases between them. Germline values: CDR1 MDHEN, CDR2 SYDVKM. This CDR3 has 18 amino acids. In DNA, the CDR3 is TGTGCCAGCAGTTTAAGGAGAATCCGAAGCTCTGGGGCCAACGTCCTGACTTTC. As protein: CASSLRRIRSSGANVLTF.

This CDR3 is CASRPRFSVTGELFF. The CDR3 DNA reads TGTGCCAGCAGACCTAGGTTCTCGGTCACCGGGGAGCTGTTTTTT. V usage is TRBV11-3 and J usage is TRBJ2-2; no reliable D call. The CDR3 has 15 residues. V was clipped by 6 bases and J by 4 bases, with 15 bases between them. The V gene's germline CDR1 is SGHNT and CDR2 YENEEA.

The chain couples TRBV5-4 to TRBJ1-2; a weak D match, TRBD1 (6 bases). Germline V gene data show CDR1 as SGHNT and CDR2 as YYREEE (reference sequence). V was shortened by 5 bases and J by 4 bases, with 12 bases between the two germline ends. The CDR3 loop spans 13 amino acids. CDR3 sequence (DNA): TGTGCCAGCAGGCCTAGGGGGGGCTATGGCTACACCTTC. It specifies CASRPRGGYGYTF. The full variable domain, with the rest looked up from reference TRBV5-4 and TRBJ1-2, is ETGVTQSPTHLIKTRGQQVTLRCSSQSGHNTVSWYQQALGQGPQFIFQYYREEENGRGNFPPRFSGLQFPNYSSELNVNALELDDSALYLCASRPRGGYGYTFGSGTRLTVV.

The J gene is TRBJ2-7, the V gene TRBV11-3; D is unclear. Trimming took off 1 base at V and 6 bases at J, with 10 bases between the two ends. The CDR3 is 13 amino acids. CDR1 SGHNT and CDR2 YENEEA come from the germline V gene. In DNA, the CDR3 is TGTGCCAGCAGCTTAGTCCCCCCGAGCGAGCAGTACTTC. It specifies CASSLVPPSEQYF.

This sequence joins TRBV14 and TRBJ2-3; 7 bases are shared with TRBD1. With 0 bases clipped from V and 4 bases from J, the junction kept 1 base outside the gene matches. The germline CDR1 and CDR2 sequences are SGHDN and FVKESK. CDR3 size: 14 residues. Written as DNA, the CDR3 is TGTGCCAGCAGCCAAGATACAGGGGCAGATACGCAGTATTTT. Translation gives CASSQDTGADTQYF.

This clone was seen a handful of times. The gene calls are TRBV6-5 and TRBJ1-1, with 7 bases identical to TRBD1. Trimming at V came to 6 bases and at J to 2 bases, leaving 6 bases not matched to a gene. Germline V gives CDR1 MNHEY, CDR2 SVGAGI. The CDR3 is 14 amino acids. The CDR3 region is CASRKGGSNTEAFF. Written as DNA, the CDR3 is TGTGCCAGCAGGAAAGGGGGCTCCAACACTGAAGCTTTCTTT.

This clone was observed a single time. This chain uses TRBV6-1 with TRBJ1-2; maybe TRBD1 (6 bases). The CDR3 totals 16 residues. Germline V lookup: CDR1 MNHNS, CDR2 SASEGT. The germline V and J ends were trimmed by 2 bases and 5 bases, with 18 bases remaining between them. The CDR3 DNA is TGTGCCAGCAGTGAATTCAGGGGCACGATCCGTTATGGCTACACCTTC. This encodes CASSEFRGTIRYGYTF.

The chain employs TRBV19 and TRBJ1-1, with a weak D call TRBD1 (6 bases). The V end lost 4 bases, the J end lost 3 bases, and 15 bases lay between the germline ends. The germline gives CDR1 LNHDA, CDR2 SQIVND (reference sequence). The CDR3 is 15 residues long. The CDR3 DNA follows: TGTGCCAGTAGTAATAGGGGGGCGCAGGACACTGAAGCTTTCTTT. This encodes CASSNRGAQDTEAFF. Full variable domain (remainder filled in from reference TRBV19 and TRBJ1-1): DGGITQSPKYLFRKEGQNVTLSCEQNLNHDAMYWYRQDPGQGLRLIYYSQIVNDFQKGDIAEGYSVSREKKESFPLTVTSAQKNPTAFYLCASSNRGAQDTEAFFGQGTRLTVV.

This clone showed up just once. The V gene is TRBV27, the J gene TRBJ2-2; D is uncertain. The CDR3 covers 13 residues. V was trimmed by 3 bases and J by 3 bases, leaving 5 bases between them. Per the germline V gene, CDR1 is MNHEY and CDR2 is SMNVEV (reference sequence). The CDR3 is CASSFVYTGELFF. The CDR3 bases are TGTGCCAGCAGTTTTGTATACACCGGGGAGCTGTTTTTT.

On this clone: An end of the junction differs from the germline gene, which may be a read error. This chain's CDR3 is CASSSRQGSHEQYF. In DNA form, the CDR3 reads TGTGCCAGCAGCTCAAGACAGGGCTCCCACGAGCAGTACTTC. V is TRBV13 and J is TRBJ2-7, with 7 bases fitting TRBD1. The length of the CDR3 is 14 residues. Germline lookup yields CDR1 PRHDT and CDR2 FYEKMQ (reference sequence).

The chain links TRBV9 to TRBJ2-7; 8 bases fit TRBD2. CDR3 length: 13 amino acids. In germline, CDR1 is SGDLS, CDR2 YYNGEE. V gave up 4 bases and J gave up 4 bases; unmatched junction bases: 4. The CDR3 loop is CASSYSGGYEQYF. The CDR3 DNA reads as TGTGCCAGCAGCTACAGCGGGGGTTACGAGCAGTACTTC. Full variable domain (remainder filled in from reference TRBV9 and TRBJ2-7): DSGVTQTPKHLITATGQRVTLRCSPRSGDLSVYWYQQSLDQGLQFLIQYYNGEERAKGNILERFSAQQFPDLHSELNLSSLELGDSALYFCASSYSGGYEQYFGPGTRLTVT.

The V call is TRBV5-1, the J call TRBJ2-7, with D perhaps matching TRBD2 (5 bases). The CDR3 totals 15 residues. V gave up 0 bases and J gave up 2 bases, with 12 bases separating them. In germline, CDR1 is SGHRS, CDR2 YFSETQ. The CDR3 coding sequence is TGCGCCAGCAGCTTGGCGGGCGGACTCACCTACGAGCAGTACTTC. Its protein is CASSLAGGLTYEQYF.

This chain connects TRBV9 to TRBJ2-1, with D uncertain. Trimming removed 2 bases at V and 6 bases at J, with 3 bases between. The CDR3 loop spans 11 amino acids. Germline V gene data show CDR1 as SGDLS and CDR2 as YYNGEE. Here the CDR3 reads CASSVSNEQFF. DNA of the CDR3: TGTGCCAGCAGCGTTAGCAATGAGCAGTTCTTC.

The J gene is TRBJ1-6, the V gene TRBV3-1 (or the pseudogene TRBV3-2); no reliable D call. CDR3 size: 12 residues. Germline values: CDR1 LGHDT, CDR2 YNNKEL (reference sequence). The ends were cut back, 4 bases at V and 5 bases at J, with 3 bases in the middle. The CDR3 loop is CASSPNNSPLHF. CDR3 DNA sequence: TGTGCCAGCAGCCCTAATAATTCACCCCTCCACTTT.

This clone showed up just once. The V call is TRBV12-3 or TRBV12-4, the J call TRBJ1-2; D is undetermined. The CDR3 loop spans 12 amino acids. Trimming removed 6 bases at V and 1 base at J, with 6 bases between. CDR3 region: CASSQSNYGYTF. In DNA form, the CDR3 reads TGTGCCAGCAGCCAAAGTAACTATGGCTACACCTTC.

Worth noting for this clone: The junction and the germline gene differ at one end; a read error may be behind it. The genes are TRBV6-1 and TRBJ1-4; the match to TRBD1 covers 7 bases. CDR1 and CDR2 from the germline V gene are MNHNS and SASEGT. This CDR3 region has 15 residues. The CDR3 sequence is CASREAGGANEKLFF. The CDR3 DNA reads TGTGCCAGCAGGGAAGCAGGGGGGGCTAATGAAAAACTGTTTTTT.

This chain connects TRBV12-3 or TRBV12-4 to TRBJ1-1; TRBD1 might be the D (6 bases). Trimming removed 6 bases from V and 4 bases from J, with 12 bases in between. The CDR3 is 13 residues long. DNA for the CDR3: TGTGCCAGCAGGATCCAGGGGATCACTGAAGCTTTCTTT. Protein sequence: CASRIQGITEAFF.

The rearrangement joins TRBV9 to TRBJ2-3, with D possibly matching TRBD2 (6 bases). V was clipped by 1 base and J by 0 bases, with 9 bases between them. Per the germline V gene, CDR1 is SGDLS and CDR2 is YYNGEE. The length of the CDR3 is 15 residues. Written as DNA, the CDR3 is TGTGCCAGCAGCGTAATGAGCGGGAGCACAGATACGCAGTATTTT. It codes for CASSVMSGSTDTQYF.

This clone was seen just once. The rearrangement links TRBV15 to TRBJ2-5, with D perhaps TRBD1 (7 bases). V lost 0 bases and J lost 10, with 21 bases in between. Germline V gene data show CDR1 as LNHNV and CDR2 as YYDKDF (reference sequence). This CDR3 is 16 amino acids long. In nucleotides, the CDR3 is TGTGCCACCAGCAGAGATCGGAGACAGGGTGGAGGGGGCCAGTACTTC. It yields the protein CATSRDRRQGGGGQYF. Full variable domain (rest looked up from reference TRBV15 and TRBJ2-5): DAMVIQNPRYQVTQFGKPVTLSCSQTLNHNVMYWYQQKSSQAPKLLFHYYDKDFNNEADTPDNFQSRRPNTSFCFLDIRSPGLGDTAMYLCATSRDRRQGGGGQYFGPGTRLLVL.

The chain carries TRBV7-2 and TRBJ2-5, with D possibly being TRBD2 (5 bases). Germline CDR1 is SGHTA and CDR2 is FQGNSA. The CDR3 is made up of 15 amino acids. Trimming stripped 3 bases from V and 5 bases from J, with 16 bases between. CDR3 protein: CASSLQISVGETQYF. CDR3 sequence (DNA): TGTGCCAGCAGCTTGCAGATTAGCGTCGGGGAGACCCAGTACTTC.

The chain recombines TRBV5-1 with TRBJ1-1; D perhaps matches TRBD1 (5 bases). Germline V gene sequence: CDR1 SGHRS, CDR2 YFSETQ. The CDR3 is made up of 14 amino acids. Trimming removed 0 bases from V and 4 bases from J, with 10 bases in between. In nucleotides, the CDR3 is TGCGCCAGCAGCTTGGCCGGGGGTGGCACTGAAGCTTTCTTT. Translated: CASSLAGGGTEAFF.

This sequence joins TRBV30 and TRBJ2-7; TRBD1 might be the D (5 bases). The germline CDR1 and CDR2 sequences are GTSNPN and SVGIG (reference sequence). The V end was cut by 3 bases, the J end by 4 bases, with 16 bases between. This CDR3 has 14 residues. The CDR3 sequence: CAWSPTGHRYEQYF. Here the CDR3 DNA reads TGTGCCTGGAGCCCTACAGGACACCGGTACGAGCAGTACTTC.

This chain connects TRBV9 to TRBJ2-1; D may correspond to TRBD1 or TRBD2 (5 bases each). CDR1 is SGDLS, CDR2 YYNGEE, per germline. The CDR3 spans 14 residues. The ends were cut back, 5 bases at V and 7 bases at J, with 16 bases in the middle. The CDR3 here is CASRGQAEGNEQFF. Here the CDR3 DNA reads TGTGCCAGCAGAGGCCAGGCCGAGGGGAATGAGCAGTTCTTC.

The CDR3 nucleotides are TGTGCCAGTAACACAGGGGCGGCGAATTCACCCCTCCACTTT. It is translated as CASNTGAANSPLHF. The genes are TRBV19 and TRBJ1-6; 7 nucleotides agree with TRBD1. V lost 7 bases, J lost 7 bases, and 7 bases stayed unmatched. Per germline, CDR1 LNHDA and CDR2 SQIVND (reference sequence). CDR3 length equals 14 residues.

This rearrangement joins TRBV6-5 to TRBJ1-1, with 8 bases aligning to TRBD1. CDR1 and CDR2 (germline): MNHEY, SVGAGI. The trim removed 0 bases at V and 2 bases at J, leaving 5 bases unmatched. The CDR3 is made up of 16 amino acids. DNA of the CDR3: TGTGCCAGCAGTTACTCTCGGACAGGGAGCAACACTGAAGCTTTCTTT. It is translated as CASSYSRTGSNTEAFF.

This rearrangement joins TRBV10-3 to TRBJ2-3; 9 bases are shared with TRBD2. CDR1 and CDR2 (germline): ENHRY, SYGVKD. J lost 0 bases, V lost 6 bases, and 4 bases had no gene match. This CDR3 has 15 amino acids. The CDR3 loop reads CAIRPSGASTDTQYF. The CDR3 DNA is TGTGCCATCAGGCCTAGCGGGGCTAGCACAGATACGCAGTATTTT.